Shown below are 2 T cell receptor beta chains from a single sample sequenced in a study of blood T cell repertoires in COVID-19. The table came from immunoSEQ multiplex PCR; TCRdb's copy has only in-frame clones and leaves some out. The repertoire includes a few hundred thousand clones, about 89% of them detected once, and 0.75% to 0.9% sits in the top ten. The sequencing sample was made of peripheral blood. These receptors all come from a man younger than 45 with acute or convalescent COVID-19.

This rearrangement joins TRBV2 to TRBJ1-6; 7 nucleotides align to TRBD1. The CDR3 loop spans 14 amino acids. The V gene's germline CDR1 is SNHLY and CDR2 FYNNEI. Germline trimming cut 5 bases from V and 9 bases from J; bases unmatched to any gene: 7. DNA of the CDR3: TGTGCCAGCAGTTGGACAGGATTGCTTTCACCCCTCCACTTT. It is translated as CASSWTGLLSPLHF. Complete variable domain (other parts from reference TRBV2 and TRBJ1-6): EPEVTQTPSHQVTQMGQEVILRCVPISNHLYFYWYRQILGQKVEFLVSFYNNEISEKSEIFDDQFSVERPDGSNFTLKIRSTKLEDSAMYFCASSWTGLLSPLHFGNGTRLTVT.

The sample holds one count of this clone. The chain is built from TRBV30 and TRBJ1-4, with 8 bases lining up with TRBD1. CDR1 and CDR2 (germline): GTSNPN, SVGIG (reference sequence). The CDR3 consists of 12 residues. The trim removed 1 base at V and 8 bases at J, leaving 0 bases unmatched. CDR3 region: CAWSGTGEKLFF. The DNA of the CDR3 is TGTGCCTGGAGTGGGACAGGGGAAAAACTGTTTTTT. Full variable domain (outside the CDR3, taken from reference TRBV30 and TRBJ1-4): SQTIHQWPATLVQPVGSPLSLECTVEGTSNPNLYWYRQAAGRGLQLLFYSVGIGQISSEVPQNLSASRPQDRQFILSSKKLLLSDSGFYLCAWSGTGEKLFFGSGTQLSVL.